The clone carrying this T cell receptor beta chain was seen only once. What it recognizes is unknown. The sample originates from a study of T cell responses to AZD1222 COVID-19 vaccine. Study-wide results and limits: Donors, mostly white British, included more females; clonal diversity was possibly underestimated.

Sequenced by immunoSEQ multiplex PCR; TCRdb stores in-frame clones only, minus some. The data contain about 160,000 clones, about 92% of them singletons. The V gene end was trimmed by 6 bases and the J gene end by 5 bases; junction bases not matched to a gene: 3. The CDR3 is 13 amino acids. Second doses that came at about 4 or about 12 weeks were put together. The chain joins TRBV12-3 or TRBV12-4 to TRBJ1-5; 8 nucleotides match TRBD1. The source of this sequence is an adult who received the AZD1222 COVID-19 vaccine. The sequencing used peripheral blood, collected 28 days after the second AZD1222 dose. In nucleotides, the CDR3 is TGTGCCAGCAGGGCAGGGGGCCATCAGCCCCAGCATTTT. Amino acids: CASRAGGHQPQHF.